What follows are 18 T cell receptor beta chains derived from one specimen sequenced in a study of beta chain features in type 1 diabetes. General study findings and limits: All four CD4+ subsets of Type 1 diabetes patients contained TCRB CDR3s that were moderately but significantly shorter.

Which antigens these TCRs recognize remains unknown. Since all of the isolated RNA was reverse transcribed, expressed TCRB transcripts were what got sequenced. Assay used: immunoSEQ multiplex PCR; TCRdb lists only in-frame clones, some missing. The data contain 300,000 to 450,000 clones, over 9.5% of them singletons. Specimen: naive CD4+ T cells from blood. The receptors shown here come from a young woman with type 1 diabetes.

The V and J genes are TRBV4-1 and TRBJ2-1; D perhaps matches TRBD1 (5 bases). Germline-derived CDR1 and CDR2 are MGHRA and YSYEKL. This CDR3 region has 13 residues. With 0 bases removed from V and 13 bases from J, the gap between germline ends came to 13 bases. CDR3 in DNA: TGCGCCAGCAGCCAAGATCTCAGGGCGCAACAGTTCTTC. This codes for CASSQDLRAQQFF.

The chain recombines TRBV28 with TRBJ2-7; 11 positions match TRBD2. This CDR3 is 14 amino acids long. The ends lost 6 bases at V and 4 bases at J; junction bases unmatched: 5. From germline, CDR1 is MDHEN and CDR2 SYDVKM. In DNA, the CDR3 is TGTGCCAGCAGGGCGGGACTAGCGGTATACGAGCAGTACTTC. This codes for CASRAGLAVYEQYF.

The CDR3 DNA sequence: TGTGCCAGCAGCGTACGGTCTGGGACAGCCTCCGGGGAGCTGTTTTTT. Translation gives CASSVRSGTASGELFF. The chain joins TRBV9 to TRBJ2-2; TRBD1 matches 7 bases. The V and J ends lost 1 base and 6 bases, in that order; junction bases with no gene match: 9. From germline, CDR1 is SGDLS and CDR2 YYNGEE. The CDR3 runs 16 residues.

The sample holds a few counts of this clone. The gene calls are TRBV6-5 and TRBJ1-2; D is possibly TRBD1 (6 bases). Looked up from germline, CDR1 is MNHEY and CDR2 is SVGAGI. The CDR3 covers 13 residues. The V end was cut by 5 bases, the J end by 4 bases, with 11 bases between. CDR3 DNA: TGTGCCAGCAGTACAGGGCCCCCCTATGGCTACACCTTC. It encodes CASSTGPPYGYTF.

The chain recombines TRBV6-1 with TRBJ2-7; D may be TRBD2 (7 bases). The V gene lost 6 bases and the J gene lost 0 bases, with 12 bases spanning the gap. There are 14 residues in the CDR3. Germline V CDR1 and CDR2: MNHNS, SASEGT. The CDR3 coding sequence is TGTGCCAGCAGGGGGGGGCAACTCTCCTACGAGCAGTACTTC. Its translation: CASRGGQLSYEQYF.

This clone has only a few counts. This CDR3 reads CASSLGGTDTQYF. The CDR3 DNA is TGTGCCAGCAGCTTAGGAGGCACAGATACGCAGTATTTT. V and J are TRBV11-1 and TRBJ2-3; D unresolved. The CDR3 sequence is 13 residues long. The V gene lost 1 base and the J gene lost 1 base, with 3 bases spanning the gap. Germline lookup yields CDR1 SGHAT and CDR2 FQDESV (reference sequence).

This sequence joins TRBV2 and TRBJ2-7; D unresolved. The CDR3 spans 11 residues. Germline CDR1 and CDR2: SNHLY and FYNNEI. The V gene lost 10 bases and the J gene lost 7 bases, with 14 bases spanning the gap. CDR3 DNA: TGTGCCATCATACTCTATCCTGAGCAGTACTTC. This encodes CAIILYPEQYF. The full variable domain, rest sourced from reference TRBV2 and TRBJ2-7, is EPEVTQTPSHQVTQMGQEVILRCVPISNHLYFYWYRQILGQKVEFLVSFYNNEISEKSEIFDDQFSVERPDGSNFTLKIRSTKLEDSAMYFCAIILYPEQYFGPGTRLTVT.

This clone was counted a few times. V is TRBV30 and J is TRBJ1-2, with a possible D match to TRBD1 (5 bases). Germline V CDR1 and CDR2: GTSNPN, SVGIG (reference sequence). This CDR3 is built from 14 residues. Deletions cut 6 bases from V and 4 bases from J, with 18 bases between. The CDR3 sequence is CACPGPGEGYGYTF. CDR3 DNA: TGTGCCTGTCCAGGGCCGGGAGAGGGCTATGGCTACACCTTC.

V gene TRBV5-4 combines with J gene TRBJ2-7; no clear D. The CDR3 has 14 amino acids. Per the germline V gene, CDR1 is SGHNT and CDR2 is YYREEE (reference sequence). The germline V and J ends were trimmed by 3 bases and 2 bases, with 12 bases remaining between them. The CDR3 loop is CASSSAARTYEQYF. The CDR3 DNA reads as TGTGCCAGCAGCTCCGCGGCGCGAACCTACGAGCAGTACTTC.

This clone has just a few counts. V usage is TRBV4-1 and J usage is TRBJ2-7, with D maybe TRBD2 (6 bases). V was trimmed by 0 bases and J by 6 bases, leaving 15 bases between them. Germline CDR1 reads MGHRA; CDR2 reads YSYEKL. The CDR3 consists of 15 residues. Here the CDR3 reads CASSQDAGPLPEQYF. The CDR3 nucleotides read TGCGCCAGCAGCCAAGATGCGGGGCCCCTCCCCGAGCAGTACTTC.

The sample holds a few counts of this clone. The V call is TRBV7-9, the J call TRBJ2-2, with D tentatively TRBD1 (6 bases). CDR1 is SEHNR and CDR2 is FQNEAQ in the germline V gene (reference sequence). This CDR3 has 16 amino acids. Trimming stripped 5 bases from V and 1 base from J, with 14 bases between. The CDR3 sequence is CASSLGADRNTGELFF. DNA of the CDR3: TGTGCCAGCAGCCTTGGGGCGGACAGGAACACCGGGGAGCTGTTTTTT.

This clone appeared a few times. The chain recombines TRBV10-3 with TRBJ2-6, with D hard to call. With 10 bases removed from V and 4 bases from J, the gap between germline ends came to 8 bases. This CDR3 comprises 12 residues. Germline CDR1 reads ENHRY; CDR2 reads SYGVKD. CDR3 coding DNA: TGTGCCACCGACACAGGGGCCAACGTCCTGACTTTC. This encodes CATDTGANVLTF.

The CDR3 DNA sequence: TGTGCCAGCGCCCCGGGGGGCTCTTACGAGCAGTACTTC. Amino acid sequence: CASAPGGSYEQYF. The V and J genes are TRBV6-1 and TRBJ2-7; weak D call: TRBD2 (7 bases). Trimming shortened V by 8 bases and J by 4 bases, and 15 bases separated the two germline ends. Germline V gene lookup returns CDR1 MNHNS and CDR2 SASEGT. This CDR3 is 13 amino acids long.

The rearrangement links TRBV11-2 to TRBJ1-1; D is unclear. The CDR3 sequence is 15 residues long. The germline V gene has CDR1 SGHAT and CDR2 FQNNGV. V gave up 5 bases and J gave up 5 bases, with 18 bases separating them. This CDR3 reads CASSTPPVRMTEAFF. The CDR3 DNA reads TGTGCCAGCAGCACCCCCCCAGTCAGGATGACTGAAGCTTTCTTT.

This clone turned up a few times. The V and J genes are TRBV7-2 and TRBJ2-7; TRBD2 might be the D (6 bases). In germline, CDR1 is SGHTA, CDR2 FQGNSA. V was pared by 5 bases and J by 2 bases, with 19 bases between. The CDR3 loop spans 16 amino acids. CDR3 in amino acids: CASSHRVSGSAYEQYF. The CDR3 DNA reads as TGTGCCAGCAGCCACCGGGTTAGCGGCTCAGCCTACGAGCAGTACTTC.

This clone appeared a few times. This sequence joins TRBV29-1 and TRBJ1-3; TRBD1 matches at 7 bases. Germline V lookup: CDR1 SQVTM, CDR2 ANQGSEA. The CDR3 covers 14 residues. V was pared by 5 bases and J by 0 bases, with 4 bases of the junction left unmatched. CDR3 loop: CSVPGGPSGNTIYF. Here the CDR3 DNA reads TGCAGCGTTCCAGGGGGGCCCTCTGGAAACACCATATATTTT.

The chain employs TRBV7-2 and TRBJ2-7, with a possible D match to TRBD2 (6 bases). This CDR3 is built from 14 residues. V lost 0 bases and J 6 bases, leaving 12 bases between the germline ends. Germline lookup yields CDR1 SGHTA and CDR2 FQGNSA. As DNA, the CDR3 is TGTGCCAGCAGCTTAGCACTAGCTCCCGCCGAGCAGTACTTC. Its translation is CASSLALAPAEQYF.

This clone turned up a few times. The genes are TRBV6-5 and TRBJ2-5, with 7 positions matching TRBD2. Looked up from germline, CDR1 is MNHEY and CDR2 is SVGAGI. The CDR3 has 12 residues. Trimming took 4 bases from V and 9 from J; bases not matched to a gene: 5. The CDR3 nucleotides read TGTGCCAGCAGTTTCGCGGGGAGGGCCCAGTACTTC. Protein product: CASSFAGRAQYF.